A selection of T cell receptor beta chains follows, all from one sample in a study of shared clonotypes between healthy human individuals. TCRdb keeps only in-frame clones here, not all; method: immunoSEQ multiplex PCR. The sample has about a million clones; approximately 76% are singletons. The sequencing sample was made of memory CD4+ T cells sorted from blood. The receptors stem from a man in his late teens or twenties in good health. The conserved cysteine and the conserved F or W are not part of the CDR3 here. Fields, in order: V gene, CDR3 protein.

>TRBV25-1
ASSEGAGNEQF
>TRBV7-2
ASSSPPKGEKLF
>TRBV18
ASSHGTSGAYEQY
>TRBV28
ASSLDGYYGYT
>TRBV14
ASSPQGIGVYEQY
>TRBV27
ASSRGVRYEQY
>TRBV19
ASSGVGPQH
>TRBV10-3
AISEDRGGLGTIY
>TRBV11-2
ASSPEQVREKLF
>TRBV5-6
ASSILDRSTDTQY
>TRBV18
ASSRGQGVETQY
>TRBV6-1
ASRAGPNQETQY
>TRBV28
ASSPTRQGAPEQY
>TRBV4-3
ASSQGNRGLVGNTEAF
>TRBV5-3
ARSTQNNQPQH
>TRBV7-2
ASRSGQAAYEQY
>TRBV28
ASSFRRFYGYT
>TRBV10-3
AISAFEGAGEKLF
>TRBV23-1
ASSRRDRGLNTEAF
>TRBV7-9
ASSLTGSLSPLH
>TRBV16
ASSQSTSGVAY
>TRBV7-9
ASSLYGYT
>TRBV28
ASSVVSPYEQY
>TRBV5-5
ASSSALTGYDNSPLH
>TRBV5-1
ASSWGQGGYTEAF